This T cell receptor (beta chain) was retrieved from a study of shared clonotypes between healthy human individuals. About the research overall: Each donor's CD8 memory used one plate, CD8 naive two, each CD4 subset three. Study-wide results and limits: Compared with memory subsets, naive subsets generally had larger estimated richness.

V lost 5 bases and J 1 base, leaving 6 bases between the germline ends. Germline V gene data show CDR1 as MNHNY and CDR2 as SVGAGI (reference sequence). The CDR3 length is 12 residues. The protocol was immunoSEQ multiplex PCR, while the TCRdb copy is restricted to in-frame clones and leaves out a portion. Here the sample spans 2 million to 2.5 million clones, approximately 95% being singletons. Comments on this clone: The antigen is undetermined.

Input material: naive CD4+ T cells sorted from blood. Subset noted: CD45RA+ positively selected. V and J are TRBV6-6 and TRBJ2-7; D is undetermined. This sequence originates from a man between 18 and 35 years old in good health. CDR3 nucleotide sequence: TGTGCCAGCAGTCAAGGATCCTACGAGCAGTACTTC. As protein: CASSQGSYEQYF.